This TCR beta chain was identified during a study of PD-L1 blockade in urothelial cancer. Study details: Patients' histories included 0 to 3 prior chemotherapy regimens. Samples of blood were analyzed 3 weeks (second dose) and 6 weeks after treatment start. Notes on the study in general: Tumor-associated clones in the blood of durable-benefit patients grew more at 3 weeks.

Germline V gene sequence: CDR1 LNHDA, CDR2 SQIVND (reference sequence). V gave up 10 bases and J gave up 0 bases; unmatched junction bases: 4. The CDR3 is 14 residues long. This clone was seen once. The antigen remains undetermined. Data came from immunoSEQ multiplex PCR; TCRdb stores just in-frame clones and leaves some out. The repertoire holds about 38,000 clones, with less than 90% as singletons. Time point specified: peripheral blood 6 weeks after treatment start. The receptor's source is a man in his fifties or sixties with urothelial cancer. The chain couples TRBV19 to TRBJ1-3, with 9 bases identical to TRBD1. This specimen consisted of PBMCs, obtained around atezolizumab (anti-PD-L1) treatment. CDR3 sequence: CATRQGVSGNTIYF. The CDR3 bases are TGTGCCACGAGACAGGGGGTCTCTGGAAACACCATATATTTT.